A single sample is the source of the 27 T cell receptor beta chains below, sequenced in a study of T-cell reconstitution after alpha-beta-depleted transplantation in children. Using unique molecular identifiers, the investigators prepared the TCRbeta library. TCRdb processed the PCR reads anew with MiXCR; each CDR3 protein has one entry. The sample carries under 35,000 distinct CDR3 sequences, roughly 19% recorded once. The specimen was PBMCs, mostly from graft donor cells, collected 60 days after TCRalphabeta/CD19-depleted stem cell transplant. The receptors shown here come from a male patient between 2 and 15 years old who had a stem cell transplant for acute lymphoblastic leukemia, so the T cells may come from the graft donor.

This clonotype occurred a few times. This chain uses TRBV12-3 or TRBV12-4 with TRBJ2-1, with TRBD2 matching 8 bases. There are 15 residues in the CDR3. Unmatched junction bases numbered 11, after V lost 7 bases and J lost 6 bases. CDR3: CASTKLRGGVNEQFF. As DNA, the CDR3 is TGTGCCAGCACCAAATTACGGGGGGGCGTCAATGAGCAGTTCTTC.

In nucleotides, the CDR3 is TGTGCCAGCAGCTTAGATGAGGACACCGAATATGGCTACACCTTC. As protein: CASSLDEDTEYGYTF. The rearrangement links TRBV11-2 to TRBJ1-2, with D possibly TRBD1 on 5 matching bases. V was trimmed by 0 bases and J by 5 bases, leaving 13 bases between them. Germline V lookup: CDR1 SGHAT, CDR2 FQNNGV. CDR3 length: 15 residues.

This clonotype was detected many times. The chain employs TRBV3-1 and TRBJ1-6, with 7 nucleotides matching TRBD1. J lost 9 bases, V lost 1 base, and 6 bases had no gene match. Germline V gene sequence: CDR1 LGHDT, CDR2 YNNKEL (reference sequence). This CDR3 has 15 amino acids. The CDR3 here is CASSQVTGASSPLHF. The DNA of the CDR3 is TGTGCCAGCAGCCAAGTCACAGGGGCCTCTTCACCCCTCCACTTT.

This clonotype has a count of ten or more. This chain uses TRBV6-2 or TRBV6-3 with TRBJ2-6, with no clear D. The CDR3 loop spans 13 amino acids. Trimming shortened V by 0 bases and J by 3 bases, and 0 bases separated the two germline ends. Germline V gives CDR1 MNHEY, CDR2 SVGEGT. CDR3 in amino acids: CASSYSGANVLTF. The CDR3 DNA sequence: TGTGCCAGCAGTTACTCTGGGGCCAACGTCCTGACTTTC.

This clonotype was detected ten times or more. V usage is TRBV15 and J usage is TRBJ1-5; 9 bases agree with TRBD1. There are 17 residues in the CDR3. V was pared by 3 bases and J by 3 bases, with 9 bases of the junction left unmatched. The V gene's germline CDR1 is LNHNV and CDR2 YYDKDF (reference sequence). The CDR3 is CATSRSTGGSFNQPQHF. In DNA form, the CDR3 reads TGTGCCACCAGCAGGAGTACAGGGGGCAGTTTCAATCAGCCCCAGCATTTT.

The chain couples TRBV7-2 to TRBJ2-2, with TRBD2 identical over 9 bases. This CDR3 comprises 14 residues. V was pared by 6 bases and J by 8 bases, with 7 bases of the junction left unmatched. Germline V gene sequence: CDR1 SGHTA, CDR2 FQGNSA. Here the CDR3 reads CASSSSGVGGELFF. CDR3 DNA: TGTGCCAGCAGTTCTAGCGGGGTTGGTGGGGAGCTGTTTTTT. Drawing the rest from reference TRBV7-2 and TRBJ2-2, the complete variable domain is GAGVSQSPSNKVTEKGKDVELRCDPISGHTALYWYRQSLGQGLEFLIYFQGNSAPDKSGLPSDRFSAERTGGSVSTLTIQRTQQEDSAVYLCASSSSGVGGELFFGEGSRLTVL.

This clonotype was seen repeatedly, ten times or more. The rearrangement links TRBV15 to TRBJ2-2; 10 bases agree with TRBD2. From germline, CDR1 is LNHNV and CDR2 YYDKDF (reference sequence). This CDR3 is 17 amino acids long. Trimming at V came to 1 base and at J to 4 bases, leaving 6 bases not matched to a gene. The CDR3 region is CATSRGAIAGGTGELFF. DNA of the CDR3: TGTGCCACCAGCAGAGGGGCGATAGCGGGAGGCACCGGGGAGCTGTTTTTT.

This clonotype came up many times. This chain uses TRBV20-1 with TRBJ2-1, with TRBD2 matching over 12 bases. Germline V gene data show CDR1 as DFQATT and CDR2 as SNEGSKA (reference sequence). The CDR3 is 16 amino acids. V lost 4 bases and J lost 7; bases outside the gene matches: 11. As DNA, the CDR3 is TGCAGTGCTAATCGCCTAGCGGGGGGGCCGGGGAATGAGCAGTTCTTC. Protein: CSANRLAGGPGNEQFF.

This clonotype was counted at least ten times. This chain uses TRBV5-1 with TRBJ2-7; 7 bases are shared with TRBD1. Germline values: CDR1 SGHRS, CDR2 YFSETQ. This CDR3 has 13 residues. Unmatched junction bases numbered 2, after V lost 4 bases and J lost 1 base. For the CDR3, the DNA is TGCGCCAGCAGCCGGGGACAGTCCTACGAGCAGTACTTC. It specifies CASSRGQSYEQYF.

This clonotype was counted ten times or more. This sequence joins TRBV12-3 or TRBV12-4 and TRBJ1-4; D is ambiguous. The CDR3 is 14 amino acids. V was pared by 0 bases and J by 8 bases, with 10 bases between. This chain's CDR3 is CASSLARLTEKLFF. CDR3 coding DNA: TGTGCCAGCAGTTTAGCCCGTTTGACCGAAAAACTGTTTTTT.

This sequence joins TRBV7-3 and TRBJ1-3; D gene ambiguous. V lost 1 base and J lost 0, with 7 bases in between. The CDR3 totals 15 residues. The V gene's germline CDR1 is SGHTA and CDR2 FQGTGA. CDR3 sequence (DNA): TGTGCCAGCAGCTTAAGCGGAGCCTCTGGAAACACCATATATTTT. Translation: CASSLSGASGNTIYF. Drawing the rest from reference TRBV7-3 and TRBJ1-3, the complete variable domain is GAGVSQTPSNKVTEKGKYVELRCDPISGHTALYWYRQSLGQGPEFLIYFQGTGAADDSGLPNDRFFAVRPEGSVSTLKIQRTERGDSAVYLCASSLSGASGNTIYFGEGSWLTVV.

This clonotype turned up a few times. The CDR3 region has the DNA TGTGCCAGCAGCTCGACAGGGTTCGGCACTGAAGCTTTCTTT. Translating it yields CASSSTGFGTEAFF. V is TRBV7-2 and J is TRBJ1-1, with 7 bases aligning to TRBD1. Germline CDR1 is SGHTA and CDR2 is FQGNSA. With 4 bases clipped from V and 4 bases from J, the junction kept 6 bases outside the gene matches. This CDR3 has 14 residues.

The rearrangement joins TRBV2 to TRBJ1-5; tentatively, D is TRBD1 (5 bases). Trimming pared 4 bases from V and 4 bases from J, leaving 11 bases between. Germline V gives CDR1 SNHLY, CDR2 FYNNEI. CDR3 length equals 14 residues. The CDR3, as DNA: TGTGCCAGCAGTGGGCAGGGTTGGAATCAGCCCCAGCATTTT. As protein: CASSGQGWNQPQHF.

This rearrangement joins TRBV3-1 to TRBJ2-1, with TRBD2 matching 9 bases. There are 15 residues in the CDR3. The germline gives CDR1 LGHDT, CDR2 YNNKEL (reference sequence). V shed 1 base and J 6 bases; nucleotides not matched to a gene: 4. The CDR3 is CASSQGSGRFNEQFF. Here the CDR3 DNA reads TGTGCCAGCAGCCAAGGTAGCGGGAGATTCAATGAGCAGTTCTTC.

This chain links TRBV7-2 with TRBJ1-1, with D perhaps matching TRBD1 (5 bases). The CDR3 sequence is 11 residues long. V lost 6 bases and J 11 bases, leaving 13 bases between the germline ends. Germline V gives CDR1 SGHTA, CDR2 FQGNSA. The CDR3 here is CASRKGWVAFF. The CDR3 coding sequence is TGTGCCAGCAGAAAGGGGTGGGTGGCTTTCTTT.

There are many counts of this clonotype. The rearrangement uses TRBV18 and TRBJ1-4; weak D call: TRBD1 (6 bases). The ends were cut back, 10 bases at V and 6 bases at J, with 21 bases in the middle. Per the germline V gene, CDR1 is KGHSH and CDR2 is LQKENI. The CDR3 sequence is 15 residues long. The DNA of the CDR3 is TGTGCCACGCGGGGACAAGGACAGAATTATGAAAAACTGTTTTTT. Protein: CATRGQGQNYEKLFF.

This clonotype was counted at least ten times. This chain links TRBV5-1 with TRBJ2-3; perhaps TRBD2 as D (6 bases). Germline V gene sequence: CDR1 SGHRS, CDR2 YFSETQ. CDR3 size: 13 residues. Trimming took off 6 bases at V and 1 base at J, with 9 bases between the two ends. The CDR3 DNA follows: TGCGCCAGCATGCCGGGGGGCACAGATACGCAGTATTTT. Its protein product is CASMPGGTDTQYF.

This clonotype showed up many times. The chain employs TRBV12-3 or TRBV12-4 and TRBJ1-6; 8 bases are shared with TRBD1. The CDR3 is 15 amino acids. J gave up 2 bases and V 5 bases, and 2 bases lay outside the gene matches. DNA of the CDR3: TGTGCCAGCAGTGACAGGGGCGCCTATAATTCACCCCTCCACTTT. This encodes CASSDRGAYNSPLHF.

J is TRBJ2-1 and V is TRBV7-9; 13 bases match TRBD2. CDR3 size: 15 residues. V lost 7 bases and J lost 6; bases outside the gene matches: 6. Germline CDR1 is SEHNR and CDR2 is FQNEAQ (reference sequence). Here the CDR3 DNA reads TGTGCCAGCAACAGGGGGACTAGCGGGGCCAATGAGCAGTTCTTC. This codes for CASNRGTSGANEQFF.

This chain uses TRBV12-3 or TRBV12-4 with TRBJ2-7; D possibly corresponds to TRBD2 (5 bases). This CDR3 has 13 residues. Between the trimmed V and J ends, which lost 7 bases and 1 base, there was a span of 11 bases. This chain's CDR3 is CASIPEGSYEQYF. In DNA, the CDR3 is TGTGCCAGCATTCCCGAGGGTTCCTACGAGCAGTACTTC.

This clonotype appeared many times. J is TRBJ2-1 and V is TRBV5-6, with D unresolved. V was clipped by 0 bases and J by 7 bases, with 8 bases between them. The CDR3 loop spans 13 amino acids. CDR1 is SGHDT and CDR2 is YYEEEE in the germline V gene. The CDR3 here is CASSLDVGNEQFF. CDR3 DNA sequence: TGTGCCAGCAGCTTGGATGTGGGGAATGAGCAGTTCTTC.

This sequence joins TRBV20-1 and TRBJ2-6; TRBD1 is a possible D gene (6 bases). This CDR3 spans 15 amino acids. Trimming stripped 2 bases from V and 2 bases from J, with 10 bases between. Germline CDR1 DFQATT, CDR2 SNEGSKA (reference sequence). Here the CDR3 reads CSARLQGPGANVLTF. CDR3 DNA: TGCAGTGCTAGATTACAGGGACCTGGGGCCAACGTCCTGACTTTC.

This clonotype was counted many times. This chain uses TRBV20-1 with TRBJ2-7, with 14 bases that match TRBD2. The germline gives CDR1 DFQATT, CDR2 SNEGSKA (reference sequence). The trim removed 5 bases at V and 4 bases at J, leaving 4 bases unmatched. The CDR3 runs to 14 residues. In nucleotides, the CDR3 is TGCAGTGCTCGGGGACTAGCGGGAGAATACGAGCAGTACTTC. Its protein product is CSARGLAGEYEQYF.

CDR3 DNA: TGTGCCAGCACCCCCATTAGAACTGAAGCTTTCTTT. Amino acids: CASTPIRTEAFF. This chain links TRBV12-3 or TRBV12-4 with TRBJ1-1; D uncertain. Trimming shortened V by 7 bases and J by 5 bases, and 11 bases separated the two germline ends. CDR3 length: 12 amino acids.

This clonotype was seen ten or more times. The J gene is TRBJ2-3, the V gene TRBV6-2 or TRBV6-3; weak D call: TRBD1 (6 bases). This CDR3 is 16 amino acids long. Germline loops: CDR1 MNHEY, CDR2 SVGEGT. V dropped 2 bases and J dropped 6 bases, with 18 bases sitting between them. DNA of the CDR3: TGTGCCAGCAGTTACCCGACAGGCCGATTGGCGGATACGCAGTATTTT. It yields the protein CASSYPTGRLADTQYF.

This clonotype has just a few counts. The chain is built from TRBV28 and TRBJ1-2, with D possibly being TRBD1 (5 bases). The CDR3 loop spans 15 amino acids. CDR1 is MDHEN and CDR2 is SYDVKM in the germline V gene. Trimming cost V 5 bases and J 4 bases, with 17 bases left between them. The chain's CDR3 is CASSPALRALYGYTF. CDR3 in DNA: TGTGCCAGCAGTCCTGCCCTCAGGGCCCTCTATGGCTACACCTTC.

This clonotype was detected only a few times. This chain links TRBV9 with TRBJ2-5; 9 bases agree with TRBD2. J gave up 1 base and V 1 base, and 2 bases lay outside the gene matches. Germline CDR1 reads SGDLS; CDR2 reads YYNGEE. This CDR3 contains 15 residues. For the CDR3, the DNA is TGTGCCAGCAGCGTATCTAGCGGGACCCAAGAGACCCAGTACTTC. Translated, it gives CASSVSSGTQETQYF.